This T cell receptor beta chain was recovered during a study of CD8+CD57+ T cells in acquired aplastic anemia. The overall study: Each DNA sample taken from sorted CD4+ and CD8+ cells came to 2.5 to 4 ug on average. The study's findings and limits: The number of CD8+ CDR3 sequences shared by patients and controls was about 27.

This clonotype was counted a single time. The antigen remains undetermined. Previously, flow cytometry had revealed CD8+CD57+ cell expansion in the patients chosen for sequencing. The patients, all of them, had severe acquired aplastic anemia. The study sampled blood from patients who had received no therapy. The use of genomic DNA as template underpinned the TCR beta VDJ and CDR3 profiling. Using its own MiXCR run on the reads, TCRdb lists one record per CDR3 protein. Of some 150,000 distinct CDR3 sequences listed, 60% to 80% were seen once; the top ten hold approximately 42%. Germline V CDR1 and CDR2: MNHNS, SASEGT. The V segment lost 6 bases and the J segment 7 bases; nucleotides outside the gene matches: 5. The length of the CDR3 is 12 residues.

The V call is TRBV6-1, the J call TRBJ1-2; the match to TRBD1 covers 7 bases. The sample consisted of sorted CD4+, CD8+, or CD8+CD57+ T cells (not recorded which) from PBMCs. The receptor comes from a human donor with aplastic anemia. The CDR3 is CASSPTGVGYTF. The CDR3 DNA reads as TGTGCCAGCAGCCCAACAGGGGTTGGCTACACCTTC.